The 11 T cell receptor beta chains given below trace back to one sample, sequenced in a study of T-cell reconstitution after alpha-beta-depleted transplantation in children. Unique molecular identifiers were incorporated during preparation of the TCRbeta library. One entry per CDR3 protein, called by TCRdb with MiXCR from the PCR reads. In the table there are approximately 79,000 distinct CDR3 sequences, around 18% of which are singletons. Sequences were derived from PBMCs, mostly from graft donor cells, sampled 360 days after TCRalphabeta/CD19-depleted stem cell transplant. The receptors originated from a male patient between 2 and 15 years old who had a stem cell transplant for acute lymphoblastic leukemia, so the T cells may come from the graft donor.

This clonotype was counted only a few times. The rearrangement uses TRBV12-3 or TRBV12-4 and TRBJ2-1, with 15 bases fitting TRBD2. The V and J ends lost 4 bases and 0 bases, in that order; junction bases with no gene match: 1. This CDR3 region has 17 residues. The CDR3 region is CASSWTSGRASYNEQFF. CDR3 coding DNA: TGTGCCAGCAGTTGGACTAGCGGGAGGGCCTCCTACAATGAGCAGTTCTTC.

Here the CDR3 DNA reads TGTGCCAGCAGTGAATTTCGGTGGACTGAAGCTTTCTTT. The encoded protein is CASSEFRWTEAFF. The rearrangement uses TRBV6-1 and TRBJ1-1; D is undetermined. The CDR3 length is 13 residues. Trimming left V 2 bases short and J 5 bases short, with 9 bases between. CDR1 and CDR2 from the germline V gene are MNHNS and SASEGT.

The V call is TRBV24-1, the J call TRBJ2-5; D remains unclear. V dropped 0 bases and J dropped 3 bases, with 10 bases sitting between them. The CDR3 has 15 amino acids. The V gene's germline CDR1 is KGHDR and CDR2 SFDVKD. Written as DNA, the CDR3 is TGTGCCACCAGTGATTTGGGGCAGCCTAAAGAGACCCAGTACTTC. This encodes CATSDLGQPKETQYF.

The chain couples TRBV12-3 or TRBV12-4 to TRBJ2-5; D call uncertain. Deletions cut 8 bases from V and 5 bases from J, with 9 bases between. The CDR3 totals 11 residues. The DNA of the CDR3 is TGTGCCAGCTTGTTTGCGGAGACCCAGTACTTC. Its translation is CASLFAETQYF.

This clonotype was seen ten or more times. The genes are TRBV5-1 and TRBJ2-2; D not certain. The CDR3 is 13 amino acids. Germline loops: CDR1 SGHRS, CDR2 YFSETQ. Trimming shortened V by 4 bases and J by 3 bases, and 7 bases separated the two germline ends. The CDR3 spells CASSLTYTGELFF. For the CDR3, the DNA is TGCGCCAGCAGCCTTACTTACACCGGGGAGCTGTTTTTT.

Here the CDR3 reads CATSRGQGEPYGYTF. As DNA, the CDR3 is TGTGCCACCAGCAGAGGACAGGGTGAACCTTATGGCTACACCTTC. The chain recombines TRBV15 with TRBJ1-2; 7 positions agree with TRBD1. J was trimmed by 5 bases and V by 1 base; bases with no gene match: 7. Germline-derived CDR1 and CDR2 are LNHNV and YYDKDF (reference sequence). This CDR3 is built from 15 residues.

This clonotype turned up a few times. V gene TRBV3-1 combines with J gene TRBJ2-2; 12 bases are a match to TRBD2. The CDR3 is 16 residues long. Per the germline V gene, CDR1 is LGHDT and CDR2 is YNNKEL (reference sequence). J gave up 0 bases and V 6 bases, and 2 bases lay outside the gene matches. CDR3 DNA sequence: TGTGCCAGCAGTCGGACTAGCGGGGCGAACACCGGGGAGCTGTTTTTT. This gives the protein CASSRTSGANTGELFF.

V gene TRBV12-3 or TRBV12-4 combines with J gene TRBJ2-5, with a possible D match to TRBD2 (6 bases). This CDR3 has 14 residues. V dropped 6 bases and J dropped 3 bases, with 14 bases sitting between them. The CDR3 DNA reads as TGTGCCAGCAGCTTGCTGGACTATAAAGAGACCCAGTACTTC. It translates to CASSLLDYKETQYF.

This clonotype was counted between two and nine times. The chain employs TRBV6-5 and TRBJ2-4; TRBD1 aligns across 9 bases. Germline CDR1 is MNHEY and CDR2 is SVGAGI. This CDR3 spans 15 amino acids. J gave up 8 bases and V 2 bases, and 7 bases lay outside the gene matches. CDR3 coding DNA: TGTGCCAGCAGTTACGGCGGGACAGGGAGTCACATTCAGTACTTC. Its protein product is CASSYGGTGSHIQYF.

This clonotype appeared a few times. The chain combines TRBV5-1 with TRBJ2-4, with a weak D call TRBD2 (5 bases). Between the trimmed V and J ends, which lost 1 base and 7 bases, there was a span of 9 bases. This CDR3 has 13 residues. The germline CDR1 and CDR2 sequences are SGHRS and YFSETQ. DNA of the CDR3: TGCGCCAGCAGCTTGAGCACGGGGAACATTCAGTACTTC. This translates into CASSLSTGNIQYF.

CDR3 in amino acids: CASSPIMGAPYEQYF. CDR3 nucleotides: TGTGCCAGCAGCCCTATCATGGGGGCCCCCTACGAGCAGTACTTC. The genes are TRBV5-6 and TRBJ2-7; TRBD1 might be the D (6 bases). The V gene's germline CDR1 is SGHDT and CDR2 YYEEEE. Trimming cost V 4 bases and J 2 bases, with 16 bases left between them. The CDR3 runs to 15 residues.